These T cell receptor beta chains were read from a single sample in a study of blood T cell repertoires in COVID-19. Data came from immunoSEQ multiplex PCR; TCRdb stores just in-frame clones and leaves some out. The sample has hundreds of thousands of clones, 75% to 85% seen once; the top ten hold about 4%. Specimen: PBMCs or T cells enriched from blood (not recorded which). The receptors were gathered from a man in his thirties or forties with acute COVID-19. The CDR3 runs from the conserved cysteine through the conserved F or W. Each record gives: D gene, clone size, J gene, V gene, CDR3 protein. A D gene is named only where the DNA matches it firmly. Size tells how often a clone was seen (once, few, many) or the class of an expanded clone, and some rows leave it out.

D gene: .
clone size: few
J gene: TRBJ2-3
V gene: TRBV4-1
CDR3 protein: CASSQLGGGGTDTQYF

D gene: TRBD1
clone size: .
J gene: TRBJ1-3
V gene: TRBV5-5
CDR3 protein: CARHTRGPGGNTIYF

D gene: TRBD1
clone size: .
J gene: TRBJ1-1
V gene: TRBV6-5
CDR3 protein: CASRKTGGNTEAFF

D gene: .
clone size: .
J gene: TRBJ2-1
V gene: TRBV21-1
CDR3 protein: CASSKLAQRGVSYNEQFF

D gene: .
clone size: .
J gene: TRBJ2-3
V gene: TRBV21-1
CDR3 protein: CASILRTSRDTDTQYF

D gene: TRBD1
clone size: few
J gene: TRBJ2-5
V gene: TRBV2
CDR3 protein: CASSVWDRVGETQYF

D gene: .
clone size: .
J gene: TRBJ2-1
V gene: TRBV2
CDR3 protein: CASSFVPLGHEQFF

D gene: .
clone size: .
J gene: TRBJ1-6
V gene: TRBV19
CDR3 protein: CASSISRTAYNSPLHF

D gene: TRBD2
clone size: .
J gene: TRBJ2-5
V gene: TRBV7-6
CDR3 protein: CASSRSGGSQETQYF

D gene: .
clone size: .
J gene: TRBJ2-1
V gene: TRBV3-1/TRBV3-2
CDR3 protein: CASSQSAGGSYNEQFF

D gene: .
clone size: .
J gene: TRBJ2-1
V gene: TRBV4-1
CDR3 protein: CASSPRSGVATNEQFF

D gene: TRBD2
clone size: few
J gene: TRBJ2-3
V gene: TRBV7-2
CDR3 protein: CASSPSAGGPGDTQYF

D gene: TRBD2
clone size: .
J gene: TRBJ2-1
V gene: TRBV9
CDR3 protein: CASSAGGLTYNEQFF